A single sample gave rise to the 13 T cell receptor beta chains below, sequenced in a study of blood T cell repertoires in COVID-19. Clones were read by immunoSEQ multiplex PCR, and TCRdb kept only the in-frame ones, dropping some. The repertoire consists of about 130,000 clones, with 75% to 90% occurring once and the leading ten covering approximately 2%. The sequencing sample was made of peripheral blood. Source of these receptors: a man between 65 and 85 years old with acute or convalescent COVID-19.

V usage is TRBV3-1 (or the pseudogene TRBV3-2) and J usage is TRBJ2-5, with a weak D call TRBD2 (5 bases). V lost 2 bases and J 2 bases, leaving 9 bases between the germline ends. CDR1 is LGHDT and CDR2 is YNNKEL in the germline V gene (reference sequence). The CDR3 runs to 14 residues. CDR3 sequence (DNA): TGTGCCAGCAGCCAAAGGAGCGGACAAGAGACCCAGTACTTC. Amino acids: CASSQRSGQETQYF.

This chain uses TRBV18 with TRBJ2-3, with D hard to call. The CDR3 is made up of 13 amino acids. Germline V CDR1 and CDR2: KGHSH, LQKENI. Trimming stripped 4 bases from V and 1 base from J, with 6 bases between. Here the CDR3 DNA reads TGTGCCAGCTCACTCCAGGGCACAGATACGCAGTATTTT. Protein sequence: CASSLQGTDTQYF.

The gene calls are TRBV6-5 and TRBJ2-6, with 7 positions matching TRBD1. CDR1 MNHEY and CDR2 SVGAGI come from the germline V gene. The CDR3 is made up of 15 amino acids. The junction had 4 bases not matched to a gene; V was cut back by 6 bases and J by 2 bases. The CDR3 protein is CASRQGSAGANVLTF. CDR3 sequence (DNA): TGTGCCAGCAGACAGGGGAGCGCTGGGGCCAACGTCCTGACTTTC.

The V and J genes are TRBV19 and TRBJ2-7; 7 bases agree with TRBD1. The V segment lost 3 bases and the J segment 7 bases; nucleotides outside the gene matches: 6. Germline V gene sequence: CDR1 LNHDA, CDR2 SQIVND (reference sequence). This CDR3 contains 13 residues. For the CDR3, the DNA is TGTGCCAGTAGTATTGCGAGGGGGCTTGAGCAGTACTTC. Translating it yields CASSIARGLEQYF.

This clone appeared once. V and J are TRBV2 and TRBJ1-6; D is possibly TRBD1 (5 bases). The CDR3 loop spans 14 amino acids. Germline CDR1 reads SNHLY; CDR2 reads FYNNEI. Trimming left V 5 bases short and J 9 bases short, with 14 bases between. In DNA form, the CDR3 reads TGTGCCAGCAGTCCCTCAAGACAGATTTCACCCCTCCACTTT. This gives the protein CASSPSRQISPLHF.

The table lists this clone with a few counts. This sequence joins TRBV18 and TRBJ1-1, with D possibly being TRBD1 (6 bases). The CDR3 is 15 residues long. The germline V and J ends were trimmed by 2 bases and 1 base, with 11 bases remaining between them. The germline CDR1 and CDR2 sequences are KGHSH and LQKENI. The CDR3 here is CASSPFTGWNTEAFF. The CDR3 coding sequence is TGTGCCAGCTCACCATTTACAGGGTGGAACACTGAAGCTTTCTTT.

This clone has a single count. V usage is TRBV9 and J usage is TRBJ1-2; 9 positions agree with TRBD1. The ends lost 4 bases at V and 0 bases at J; junction bases unmatched: 4. Germline V lookup: CDR1 SGDLS, CDR2 YYNGEE. There are 15 residues in the CDR3. CDR3: CASSQGTGTNYGYTF. The CDR3 nucleotides are TGTGCCAGCAGCCAAGGGACAGGGACTAACTATGGCTACACCTTC.

The V and J genes are TRBV18 and TRBJ1-1; D remains ambiguous. CDR3 size: 16 residues. The V and J ends lost 3 bases and 2 bases respectively, with 16 bases between them. CDR1 is KGHSH, CDR2 LQKENI, per germline. The CDR3 is CASSPQTQKTNTEAFF. Here the CDR3 DNA reads TGTGCCAGCTCACCCCAAACCCAGAAAACCAACACTGAAGCTTTCTTT.

The V gene is TRBV5-6, the J gene TRBJ2-1; 7 bases are a match to TRBD1. V was clipped by 3 bases and J by 2 bases; unmatched bases: 5. The V gene's germline CDR1 is SGHDT and CDR2 YYEEEE. This CDR3 contains 15 residues. The DNA for the CDR3 is TGTGCCAGCAGCTCCACCGGGACAGCCTACAATGAGCAGTTCTTC. It yields the protein CASSSTGTAYNEQFF.

V is TRBV5-1 and J is TRBJ1-1; D is unresolved. Germline V CDR1 and CDR2: SGHRS, YFSETQ. V lost 5 bases and J 3 bases, leaving 20 bases between the germline ends. This CDR3 has 16 residues. CDR3 sequence reads: CASRVGYPPRDTEAFF. The CDR3 DNA reads TGCGCCAGCAGGGTCGGTTACCCCCCGAGGGACACTGAAGCTTTCTTT.

The V gene is TRBV27, the J gene TRBJ1-2; TRBD1 might be the D (6 bases). Trimming shortened V by 6 bases and J by 5 bases, and 16 bases separated the two germline ends. In germline, CDR1 is MNHEY, CDR2 SMNVEV (reference sequence). The CDR3 runs 14 residues. CDR3 sequence: CASSPVGGLYGYTF. As DNA, the CDR3 is TGTGCCAGCAGCCCCGTGGGGGGGCTTTATGGCTACACCTTC.

J is TRBJ1-1 and V is TRBV6-1; D gene unclear. The V gene lost 2 bases and the J gene lost 1 base, with 8 bases spanning the gap. Germline values: CDR1 MNHNS, CDR2 SASEGT. This CDR3 spans 14 amino acids. The CDR3 region has the DNA TGTGCCAGCAGTGAAATACGGGGGAACACTGAAGCTTTCTTT. It codes for CASSEIRGNTEAFF.

This chain links TRBV6-5 with TRBJ2-7, with D possibly being TRBD1 (6 bases). Trimming removed 5 bases from V and 8 bases from J, with 16 bases in between. Germline-derived CDR1 and CDR2 are MNHEY and SVGAGI. The CDR3 extends over 13 amino acids. Here the CDR3 reads CASSPHPRGQQYF. The CDR3 region has the DNA TGTGCCAGCAGTCCCCATCCCAGGGGACAGCAGTACTTC.